The clone carrying this T cell receptor (beta chain) was seen a single time. This specimen comes from a study of cytomegalovirus exposure and HLA in healthy donors. V lost 6 bases and J lost 6, with 6 bases in between. Germline values: CDR1 MNHEY, CDR2 SMNVEV (reference sequence). This CDR3 is built from 11 residues. Though probably carrying unrecorded immune exposures, donors were nominally healthy at sampling. Use of 60 Vbeta and 13 Jbeta primers characterized the PCR. Only in-frame clones appear in the TCRdb table, and some are missing; sequencing was by immunoSEQ multiplex PCR. The profile shows just over 150,000 clones, around four fifths of them singletons.

The specimen was PBMCs. This chain uses TRBV27 with TRBJ1-3; D unresolved. The receptor comes from a man aged 18 to 30 in good health and CMV-seronegative. The CDR3 reads CASRGLNTIYF. Written as DNA, the CDR3 is TGTGCCAGCAGAGGACTAAACACCATATATTTT.